What follows are 32 T cell receptor beta chains derived from one specimen sequenced in a study of Graves' ophthalmopathy and Graves' hyperthyroidism. Researchers took RNA transcripts and amplified TCR beta CDR3 regions from them. The workflow started with a first-round RT-PCR run with HTBI primers and then moved on to a second-round multiplex PCR. TCRdb reprocessed the multiplex PCR reads with MiXCR, giving one entry per CDR3 protein. The sample includes about 740,000 distinct CDR3 sequences, 40% seen only once; the top ten take 44%. What was sequenced was peripheral blood. Receptors originate from an adult man with Graves' ophthalmopathy.

This clonotype was detected a few times. CDR3 region: CASSWTGTGIGYEQYF. CDR3 DNA sequence: TGTGCCAGCAGTTGGACCGGGACAGGGATTGGCTACGAGCAGTACTTC. The chain recombines TRBV2 with TRBJ2-7; TRBD1 aligns across 9 bases. J gave up 3 bases and V 5 bases, and 11 bases lay outside the gene matches. Germline assignment: CDR1 SNHLY and CDR2 FYNNEI. This CDR3 has 16 amino acids.

The chain employs TRBV7-9 and TRBJ2-7; unclear D gene. This CDR3 spans 13 amino acids. Trimming pared 5 bases from V and 5 bases from J, leaving 13 bases between. In germline, CDR1 is SEHNR, CDR2 FQNEAQ (reference sequence). DNA of the CDR3: TGTGCCAGCAGCGAAAGGCACCGGGACGAGCAGTACTTC. It yields the protein CASSERHRDEQYF.

The rearrangement links TRBV7-2 to TRBJ1-2, with 7 bases that match TRBD1. This CDR3 is 15 amino acids long. Germline V gene lookup returns CDR1 SGHTA and CDR2 FQGNSA. After removal of 6 bases from V and 5 bases from J, the junction contained 12 bases not matched to a gene. CDR3 sequence reads: CASSPGTANLYGYTF. Written as DNA, the CDR3 is TGTGCCAGCAGTCCCGGGACAGCTAACCTATATGGCTACACCTTC.

V usage is TRBV12-3 or TRBV12-4 and J usage is TRBJ1-2; 7 bases map to TRBD1. V shed 5 bases and J 6 bases; nucleotides not matched to a gene: 3. CDR3 length: 12 residues. The CDR3 sequence: CASSQGQDGYTF. The CDR3 nucleotides read TGTGCCAGCAGTCAAGGACAGGATGGCTACACCTTC.

This clonotype was observed a few times. CDR3 in DNA: TGTGCCAGCAGCTACACCCTCGGACTAGCGGGAGGATCGGACGAGCAGTACTTC. This encodes CASSYTLGLAGGSDEQYF. V usage is TRBV7-9 and J usage is TRBJ2-7; 14 bases are a match to TRBD2. Germline CDR1 and CDR2: SEHNR and FQNEAQ (reference sequence). The V segment lost 4 bases and the J segment 5 bases; nucleotides outside the gene matches: 13. CDR3 length: 18 amino acids.

The genes are TRBV29-1 and TRBJ1-1; D remains unclear. The CDR3 contains 13 residues. The germline V and J ends were trimmed by 4 bases and 0 bases, with 9 bases remaining between them. Looked up from germline, CDR1 is SQVTM and CDR2 is ANQGSEA. In DNA, the CDR3 is TGCAGCGTTGTCCCCGTATTGAACACTGAAGCTTTCTTT. Its protein is CSVVPVLNTEAFF. Complete variable domain (other parts from reference TRBV29-1 and TRBJ1-1): SAVISQKPSRDICQRGTSLTIQCQVDSQVTMMFWYRQQPGQSLTLIATANQGSEATYESGFVIDKFPISRPNLTFSTLTVSNMSPEDSSIYLCSVVPVLNTEAFFGQGTRLTVV.

This clonotype showed up just a few times. J is TRBJ1-4 and V is TRBV20-1; 9 positions match TRBD1. Germline CDR1 DFQATT, CDR2 SNEGSKA (reference sequence). This CDR3 is built from 15 residues. The V and J ends lost 0 bases and 4 bases, in that order; junction bases with no gene match: 3. Here the CDR3 DNA reads TGCAGTGCTAGAGATCTGGGACAGGGTAATGAAAAACTGTTTTTT. Translation: CSARDLGQGNEKLFF.

This clonotype was counted ten times or more. V gene TRBV29-1 combines with J gene TRBJ1-1; D is undetermined. Germline CDR1 reads SQVTM; CDR2 reads ANQGSEA. V was clipped by 1 base and J by 2 bases, with 8 bases between them. The CDR3 totals 13 residues. The CDR3 coding sequence is TGCAGCGTTGAAGTACTGGCAAACACTGAAGCTTTCTTT. Protein sequence: CSVEVLANTEAFF.

This clonotype was picked up many times. The chain combines TRBV6-6 with TRBJ1-5; D possibly corresponds to TRBD1 (5 bases). Between the trimmed V and J ends, which lost 5 bases and 1 base, there was a span of 12 bases. The CDR3 is made up of 15 amino acids. The germline V gene has CDR1 MNHNY and CDR2 SVGAGI (reference sequence). CDR3 protein: CASSGLRESNQPQHF. The CDR3 DNA follows: TGTGCCAGCAGTGGGCTCAGGGAGAGCAATCAGCCCCAGCATTTT.

The genes are TRBV5-6 and TRBJ1-4; no clear D gene. CDR3 length: 15 residues. V lost 4 bases and J 3 bases, leaving 13 bases between the germline ends. Per the germline V gene, CDR1 is SGHDT and CDR2 is YYEEEE. CDR3 bases: TGTGCCAGCAGCGGGTCAGTACTAGCTAATGAAAAACTGTTTTTT. It encodes CASSGSVLANEKLFF.

This clonotype was observed once. One end of the junction varies from germline; a read error may be responsible. This chain links TRBV7-4 with TRBJ1-4; TRBD1 is a possible D gene (6 bases). The germline V gene has CDR1 SGHVT and CDR2 SQSDAQ. This CDR3 is built from 13 residues. The CDR3 is CASSLGQNEELFF. CDR3 in DNA: TGCGCCAGCAGCCTTGGACAGAATGAAGAACTGTTTTTT.

The chain couples TRBV7-2 to TRBJ1-6; D might be TRBD1 (6 bases). The germline gives CDR1 SGHTA, CDR2 FQGNSA. V lost 4 bases and J lost 4, with 11 bases in between. This CDR3 has 15 amino acids. CDR3 sequence: CASSSRGGYNSPLHF. Written as DNA, the CDR3 is TGTGCCAGCAGCTCCCGAGGGGGTTATAATTCACCCCTCCACTTT.

In this sample, this clonotype turned up many times. The chain recombines TRBV7-9 with TRBJ1-6; the D gene is possibly TRBD1 (5 bases). Germline values: CDR1 SEHNR, CDR2 FQNEAQ (reference sequence). Trimming took off 1 base at V and 5 bases at J, with 12 bases between the two ends. This CDR3 spans 16 amino acids. The CDR3 protein is CASSLGFQGHNSPLHF. CDR3 nucleotide sequence: TGTGCCAGCAGCTTAGGCTTCCAGGGTCATAATTCACCCCTCCACTTT.

The chain employs TRBV25-1 and TRBJ1-4; D may be TRBD1 (5 bases). Germline lookup yields CDR1 MGHDK and CDR2 SYGVNS. This CDR3 is 15 amino acids long. The germline V and J ends were trimmed by 7 bases and 3 bases, with 15 bases remaining between them. CDR3 residues: CASKTAGGANEKLFF. Written as DNA, the CDR3 is TGTGCCAGCAAGACGGCTGGGGGGGCTAATGAAAAACTGTTTTTT.

J is TRBJ1-1 and V is TRBV10-3, with TRBD1 as a possible D gene (5 bases). The V gene lost 2 bases and the J gene lost 5 bases, with 9 bases spanning the gap. This CDR3 has 13 residues. CDR1 ENHRY and CDR2 SYGVKD come from the germline V gene. CDR3 coding DNA: TGTGCCATCAGTGAGGCAGGGCGTACTGAAGCTTTCTTT. Residues: CAISEAGRTEAFF.

The rearrangement uses TRBV7-2 and TRBJ1-5, with no clear D. The CDR3 runs 14 residues. V dropped 1 base and J dropped 4 bases, with 8 bases sitting between them. Germline V gene lookup returns CDR1 SGHTA and CDR2 FQGNSA. The CDR3 sequence is CASSLVNSNQPQHF. The CDR3 bases are TGTGCCAGCAGCTTAGTGAACAGTAATCAGCCCCAGCATTTT.

This clonotype has ten or more counts. The DNA of the CDR3 is TGCAGTGCTAGCGTCAGCCAAGAGACCCAGTACTTC. It codes for CSASVSQETQYF. V and J are TRBV20-1 and TRBJ2-5; D unresolved. The V gene lost 3 bases and the J gene lost 1 base, with 6 bases spanning the gap. The CDR3 totals 12 residues. Germline V gene sequence: CDR1 DFQATT, CDR2 SNEGSKA (reference sequence).

The chain has TRBV29-1 and TRBJ2-7; TRBD2 agrees at 7 bases. The CDR3 is 15 amino acids. The J segment lost 0 bases and the V segment lost 4 bases, leaving 9 bases of the junction unmatched. Germline CDR1 and CDR2: SQVTM and ANQGSEA. CDR3 region: CSVGGIGGSSYEQYF. CDR3 in DNA: TGCAGCGTTGGGGGAATCGGGGGGAGCTCCTACGAGCAGTACTTC.

This clonotype was picked up a small number of times. This rearrangement joins TRBV25-1 to TRBJ2-2; D gene unclear. Trimming stripped 6 bases from V and 6 bases from J, with 14 bases between. The CDR3 runs 14 residues. Germline CDR1 and CDR2: MGHDK and SYGVNS. CDR3 in DNA: TGTGCCAGCAGCCAAGATCTGGTATCCGGGGAGCTGTTTTTT. As protein: CASSQDLVSGELFF.

This clonotype was observed a handful of times. V and J are TRBV5-8 and TRBJ1-6; TRBD1 matches at 8 bases. The CDR3 is made up of 15 amino acids. CDR1 is SGHTS, CDR2 YDEGEE, per germline. The V gene end was trimmed by 5 bases and the J gene end by 8 bases; junction bases not matched to a gene: 9. Here the CDR3 reads CASSYGQGQDSPLHF. The DNA for the CDR3 is TGTGCCAGCAGTTACGGACAGGGACAGGATTCACCCCTCCACTTT.

In its sample, this clonotype was seen many times. The chain links TRBV4-2 to TRBJ1-5; D call uncertain. Germline CDR1 is LGHNA and CDR2 is YNFKEQ. This CDR3 region has 14 residues. V lost 0 bases, J lost 3 bases, and 6 bases lay in between. CDR3 bases: TGTGCCAGCAGCCAAGATCGGCTCAATCAGCCCCAGCATTTT. Encoded protein: CASSQDRLNQPQHF.

This clonotype has a handful of counts. The genes are TRBV4-1 and TRBJ1-5; 7 bases fit TRBD1. Trimming took 4 bases from V and 6 from J; bases not matched to a gene: 9. Germline V gene lookup returns CDR1 MGHRA and CDR2 YSYEKL. The CDR3 covers 15 residues. The CDR3 nucleotides are TGCGCCAGCAGCCCAGGACAGGCGGGTATTCAGCCCCAGCATTTT. As protein: CASSPGQAGIQPQHF.

This chain uses TRBV7-8 with TRBJ2-2; no definite D call. V lost 5 bases and J lost 5, with 12 bases in between. The CDR3 consists of 14 residues. CDR1 and CDR2 (germline): SGHVS, FQNEAQ. This CDR3 reads CASSPPVGTGELFF. CDR3 DNA: TGTGCCAGCAGCCCCCCGGTAGGGACCGGGGAGCTGTTTTTT.

In its sample, this clonotype was seen many times. This chain uses TRBV29-1 with TRBJ2-5; 8 positions agree with TRBD1. Trimming removed 7 bases from V and 4 bases from J; junction bases left unmatched: 5. The CDR3 runs 12 residues. Germline CDR1 SQVTM, CDR2 ANQGSEA. CDR3 in DNA: TGCAGCGGACAGGGGCCGGGAGAGACCCAGTACTTC. This translates into CSGQGPGETQYF.

In the case of this clonotype: An end of the junction differs from the germline gene, which may be a read error. The chain is built from TRBV5-1 and TRBJ2-7; 10 bases map to TRBD2. The length of the CDR3 is 16 residues. Looked up from germline, CDR1 is SGHRS and CDR2 is YFSETQ. The CDR3: CASSREAGGSHYEQYF. The CDR3 DNA reads as TGTGCCAGCTCACGGGAAGCGGGAGGGTCGCACTACGAGCAGTACTTC.

This clonotype was found many times. The chain links TRBV24-1 to TRBJ1-2, with 8 bases identical to TRBD1. In germline, CDR1 is KGHDR, CDR2 SFDVKD. The V segment lost 4 bases and the J segment 4 bases; nucleotides outside the gene matches: 4. The CDR3 is 14 residues long. CDR3 in amino acids: CATSDQTGVYGYTF. For the CDR3, the DNA is TGTGCCACCAGTGACCAGACAGGGGTCTATGGCTACACCTTC.

In this sample, this clonotype turned up many times. The chain joins TRBV14 to TRBJ2-5, with D perhaps TRBD2 (5 bases). Germline lookup yields CDR1 SGHDN and CDR2 FVKESK. The CDR3 is 17 residues long. Trimming took 0 bases from V and 2 from J, leaving 16 bases between them. Here the CDR3 DNA reads TGTGCCAGCAGCCAAGAGGTTGGAGGCAGTACTCAAGAGACCCAGTACTTC. This gives the protein CASSQEVGGSTQETQYF. The complete variable domain, with remaining parts taken from reference TRBV14 and TRBJ2-5, reads EAGVTQFPSHSVIEKGQTVTLRCDPISGHDNLYWYRRVMGKEIKFLLHFVKESKQDESGMPNNRFLAERTGGTYSTLKVQPAELEDSGVYFCASSQEVGGSTQETQYFGPGTRLLVL.

This clonotype was counted many times. The rearrangement links TRBV2 to TRBJ2-5; weak D call: TRBD2 (7 bases). The germline V gene has CDR1 SNHLY and CDR2 FYNNEI. The germline V and J ends were trimmed by 7 bases and 6 bases, with 12 bases remaining between them. This CDR3 is 12 amino acids long. CDR3 amino acids: CASTGGPQTQYF. CDR3 nucleotides: TGTGCCAGCACCGGGGGGCCCCAGACCCAGTACTTC.

J is TRBJ2-7 and V is TRBV14; D not resolved. The V and J ends lost 1 base and 3 bases respectively, with 4 bases between them. The CDR3 covers 12 residues. In germline, CDR1 is SGHDN, CDR2 FVKESK. The DNA of the CDR3 is TGTGCCAGCAGCCAAGCCCACTACGAGCAGTACTTC. It translates to CASSQAHYEQYF.

This clonotype was seen only a few times. The chain has TRBV12-3 or TRBV12-4 and TRBJ2-7; TRBD2 aligns across 7 bases. CDR3 length: 13 amino acids. The junction had 8 bases not matched to a gene; V was cut back by 6 bases and J by 6 bases. CDR3 DNA: TGTGCCAGCAGCCTAGGACTAGTTCGCGAGCAGTACTTC. Protein: CASSLGLVREQYF.

The chain employs TRBV7-9 and TRBJ1-1; weak D call: TRBD1 (6 bases). V dropped 5 bases and J dropped 3 bases, with 19 bases sitting between them. The germline V gene has CDR1 SEHNR and CDR2 FQNEAQ (reference sequence). The CDR3 runs to 16 residues. DNA for the CDR3: TGTGCCAGCAGCCGGGGGGGGGGACACCTTGACACTGAAGCTTTCTTT. Translated: CASSRGGGHLDTEAFF.

V usage is TRBV15 and J usage is TRBJ2-7; a weak D match, TRBD1 (5 bases). Germline CDR1 and CDR2: LNHNV and YYDKDF (reference sequence). The CDR3 runs to 15 residues. V lost 0 bases and J 3 bases, leaving 12 bases between the germline ends. The DNA of the CDR3 is TGTGCCACCAGCAGAGATAGGGGCCGGCTCTACGAGCAGTACTTC. Translated: CATSRDRGRLYEQYF.